What follows describes a single T cell receptor (beta chain). These data come from a study of cytomegalovirus exposure and HLA in healthy donors. The PCR had 60 Vbeta and 13 Jbeta primers. Per the original data handling: Per a later analysis, the number of unique TCR beta chains was roughly 87 million, of which 9 million to 14 million were shared. Clones were sequenced by immunoSEQ multiplex PCR, and TCRdb holds only the in-frame ones, with some missing. D and trimming were read from the DNA, whereas the V and J calls and clone size are those reported in that table. Here the sample spans 81,000 or so clones, about three quarters being singletons. The V gene's germline CDR1 is KGHSH and CDR2 LQKENI. The CDR3 sequence is 17 residues long.

The TCR comes from a man aged 50 to 59 in good health and CMV-seropositive. The chain joins TRBV18 to TRBJ2-5, with 13 positions matching TRBD2. The J call is uncertain, as TRBJ2-7 better fits the DNA end. The sequenced sample consisted of PBMCs. This CDR3 reads CASSAGLAGRGSYEQYF. DNA for the CDR3: TGTGCCAGCTCAGCGGGACTAGCGGGAAGGGGCTCCTACGAGCAGTACTTC.